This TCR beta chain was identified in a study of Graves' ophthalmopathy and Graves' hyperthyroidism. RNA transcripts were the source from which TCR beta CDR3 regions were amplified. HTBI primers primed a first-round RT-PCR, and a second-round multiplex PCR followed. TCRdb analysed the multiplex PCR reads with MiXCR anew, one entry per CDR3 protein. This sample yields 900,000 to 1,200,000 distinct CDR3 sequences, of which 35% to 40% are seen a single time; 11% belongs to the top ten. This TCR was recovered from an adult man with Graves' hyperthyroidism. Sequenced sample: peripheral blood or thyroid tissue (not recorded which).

The CDR3: CASPSGGGHGTAYEQYF. The CDR3 DNA is TGTGCCAGCCCAAGTGGCGGGGGGCACGGGACAGCCTACGAGCAGTACTTC. The rearrangement uses TRBV25-1 and TRBJ2-7; D may be TRBD2 (8 bases). With 8 bases removed from V and 2 bases from J, the gap between germline ends came to 25 bases. CDR1 is MGHDK and CDR2 is SYGVNS in the germline V gene. The CDR3 contains 17 residues.